Shown below are 21 T cell receptor beta chains from a single sample sequenced in a study of cytomegalovirus exposure and HLA in healthy donors. Some clones are missing from TCRdb's copy, which holds only in-frame ones; the method was immunoSEQ multiplex PCR. The data contain some 170,000 clones, approximately 87% of them singletons. The source material was PBMCs. These receptors were collected from a woman in her twenties or thirties in good health and CMV-seronegative.

This clone was seen just once. The chain links TRBV10-2 to TRBJ2-1, with D unclear. CDR1 is WSHSY, CDR2 SAAADI, per germline. V shed 0 bases and J shed 8 bases, with 11 bases lying between them. This CDR3 comprises 14 residues. This chain's CDR3 is CASSESSNTHEQFF. The CDR3, as DNA: TGCGCCAGCAGTGAGTCTAGCAACACCCATGAGCAGTTCTTC.

CDR3 nucleotide sequence: TGTGCCAGCAGCCAGGACACAAAGAACTATGGCTACACCTTC. Its translation is CASSQDTKNYGYTF. V gene TRBV11-2 combines with J gene TRBJ1-2; tentative D call: TRBD1 (5 bases). Germline V gene sequence: CDR1 SGHAT, CDR2 FQNNGV. The CDR3 length is 14 residues. V lost 5 bases and J 2 bases, leaving 12 bases between the germline ends.

The CDR3 coding sequence is TGCGCCAGCAGCAAGGGACTCCTGAGCTCTGGAAACACCATATATTTT. Its protein is CASSKGLLSSGNTIYF. The rearrangement joins TRBV5-1 to TRBJ1-3; D is perhaps TRBD1 (5 bases). Between the trimmed V and J ends, which lost 4 bases and 0 bases, there was a span of 14 bases. CDR1 and CDR2 (germline): SGHRS, YFSETQ. This CDR3 is 16 amino acids long.

The J gene is TRBJ1-1, the V gene TRBV19; D not certain. Germline CDR1 is LNHDA and CDR2 is SQIVND (reference sequence). The ends were cut back, 5 bases at V and 2 bases at J, with 15 bases in the middle. The CDR3 has 15 amino acids. The CDR3 nucleotides are TGTGCCAGTAGTTCCGATATGCGAGTTAACACTGAAGCTTTCTTT. This codes for CASSSDMRVNTEAFF.

This rearrangement joins TRBV4-1 to TRBJ2-1; possible D gene TRBD2, 5 bases. Trimming took 2 bases from V and 6 from J, leaving 8 bases between them. The CDR3 is 13 amino acids. From germline, CDR1 is MGHRA and CDR2 YSYEKL. CDR3 protein: CASSQLGLNEQFF. The CDR3, as DNA: TGCGCCAGCAGCCAACTAGGACTCAATGAGCAGTTCTTC.

The chain links TRBV5-1 to TRBJ2-1, with 7 bases lining up with TRBD2. J gave up 5 bases and V 4 bases, and 18 bases lay outside the gene matches. The germline gives CDR1 SGHRS, CDR2 YFSETQ. This CDR3 region has 18 residues. The CDR3 loop reads CASSHPSLFLSGDNEQFF. CDR3 DNA sequence: TGCGCCAGCAGCCATCCCTCCCTATTCTTGAGCGGGGACAATGAGCAGTTCTTC.

The rearrangement uses TRBV7-8 and TRBJ2-1; 9 bases line up with TRBD1. Germline-derived CDR1 and CDR2 are SGHVS and FQNEAQ. V lost 3 bases to trimming and J lost 8 bases; unmatched junction nucleotides: 8. CDR3 length: 15 amino acids. The CDR3 DNA reads as TGTGCCAGCAGCTTCCGGGACAGGGATGGTGATGAGCAGTTCTTC. Amino acid sequence: CASSFRDRDGDEQFF.

In this sample, this clone turned up once. The V gene is TRBV5-1, the J gene TRBJ2-3, with 8 bases fitting TRBD2. Germline CDR1 is SGHRS and CDR2 is YFSETQ. The CDR3 totals 15 residues. Germline trimming cut 3 bases from V and 3 bases from J; bases unmatched to any gene: 6. The CDR3 loop reads CASSSGGGTTDTQYF. The CDR3 nucleotides are TGCGCCAGCAGCTCGGGCGGGGGGACGACAGATACGCAGTATTTT.

This chain uses TRBV6-5 with TRBJ1-2; D ambiguous. CDR3 size: 12 residues. Germline V gives CDR1 MNHEY, CDR2 SVGAGI. The V end was cut by 6 bases, the J end by 6 bases, with 11 bases between. DNA of the CDR3: TGTGCCAGCAGACACACCCCCCATGGCTACACCTTC. It codes for CASRHTPHGYTF.

The V gene is TRBV5-1, the J gene TRBJ1-5, with TRBD1 identical over 10 bases. The length of the CDR3 is 14 residues. CDR1 and CDR2 (germline): SGHRS, YFSETQ. Trimming removed 3 bases from V and 7 bases from J; junction bases left unmatched: 4. CDR3 in amino acids: CASSWGDRGQPQHF. CDR3 nucleotides: TGCGCCAGCAGCTGGGGGGACAGGGGCCAGCCCCAGCATTTT.

The V call is TRBV19, the J call TRBJ2-7, with D possibly TRBD1 on 7 matching bases. The V gene lost 2 bases and the J gene lost 3 bases, with 8 bases spanning the gap. CDR3 length equals 13 residues. Germline loops: CDR1 LNHDA, CDR2 SQIVND (reference sequence). In nucleotides, the CDR3 is TGTGCCAGTAGTATACAGGGGGGCTACGAGCAGTACTTC. It encodes CASSIQGGYEQYF.

This clone has only a few counts. J is TRBJ1-6 and V is TRBV19; possibly TRBD1 for D (6 bases). In germline, CDR1 is LNHDA, CDR2 SQIVND (reference sequence). The CDR3 runs 13 residues. Trimming took off 7 bases at V and 7 bases at J, with 11 bases between the two ends. The CDR3 is CASKHRENSPLHF. DNA of the CDR3: TGTGCCAGTAAACACAGGGAGAATTCACCCCTCCACTTT.

The chain carries TRBV6-5 and TRBJ1-1, with D possibly TRBD1 on 6 matching bases. V was trimmed by 5 bases and J by 1 base, leaving 11 bases between them. CDR1 is MNHEY and CDR2 is SVGAGI in the germline V gene. The CDR3 has 14 amino acids. CDR3 nucleotide sequence: TGTGCCAGCAGTCGGGACACAAGGAACACTGAAGCTTTCTTT. It encodes CASSRDTRNTEAFF.

V gene TRBV4-1 combines with J gene TRBJ2-2; D remains ambiguous. Germline-derived CDR1 and CDR2 are MGHRA and YSYEKL. The CDR3 length is 14 residues. V was trimmed by 4 bases and J by 3 bases, leaving 9 bases between them. The CDR3 protein is CASSPRFDTGELFF. The CDR3 DNA is TGCGCCAGCAGCCCTAGATTTGACACCGGGGAGCTGTTTTTT.

Only a few counts were recorded for this clone. This chain connects TRBV30 to TRBJ1-2; a weak D match, TRBD1 (5 bases). The CDR3 sequence is 14 residues long. The germline gives CDR1 GTSNPN, CDR2 SVGIG (reference sequence). V lost 1 base and J 5 bases, leaving 14 bases between the germline ends. The CDR3 sequence is CAWSDAGKPYGYTF. The CDR3 DNA reads TGTGCCTGGAGTGACGCAGGGAAACCGTATGGCTACACCTTC. Full variable domain (outside the CDR3, taken from reference TRBV30 and TRBJ1-2): SQTIHQWPATLVQPVGSPLSLECTVEGTSNPNLYWYRQAAGRGLQLLFYSVGIGQISSEVPQNLSASRPQDRQFILSSKKLLLSDSGFYLCAWSDAGKPYGYTFGSGTRLTVV.

This rearrangement joins TRBV6-1 to TRBJ2-3, with TRBD2 matching 14 bases. The V and J ends lost 5 bases and 5 bases, in that order; junction bases with no gene match: 3. CDR1 and CDR2 from the germline V gene are MNHNS and SASEGT. This CDR3 has 15 residues. The CDR3 spells CASSKTSGGGDTQYF. The CDR3 coding sequence is TGTGCCAGCAGTAAGACTAGCGGGGGGGGAGATACGCAGTATTTT.

This chain connects TRBV13 to TRBJ1-5; 7 bases are a match to TRBD1. Trimming at V came to 0 bases and at J to 7 bases, leaving 12 bases not matched to a gene. The germline V gene encodes CDR1 PRHDT and CDR2 FYEKMQ (reference sequence). The CDR3 runs 17 residues. The CDR3 nucleotides are TGTGCCAGCAGCTTAGGAGGGGTGAGACAGGGAGGACAGCCCCAGCATTTT. As protein: CASSLGGVRQGGQPQHF.

The V call is TRBV5-1, the J call TRBJ2-3; 8 nucleotides agree with TRBD2. The germline V gene encodes CDR1 SGHRS and CDR2 YFSETQ. V dropped 1 base and J dropped 0; count of bases not matched to a gene: 4. CDR3 length: 16 residues. The CDR3 spells CASSLLRGVSTDTQYF. The CDR3 bases are TGCGCCAGCAGCTTGTTGCGGGGGGTGAGCACAGATACGCAGTATTTT.

This clone was detected only once. DNA of the CDR3: TGTGCCAGCAGCCCAACGGAGGGGCACACAGATACGCAGTATTTT. The encoded protein is CASSPTEGHTDTQYF. This chain joins TRBV4-2 and TRBJ2-3, with D possibly being TRBD2 (6 bases). CDR3 size: 15 residues. Trimming removed 4 bases from V and 2 bases from J, with 13 bases in between. CDR1 and CDR2 (germline): LGHNA, YNFKEQ.

The chain links TRBV5-1 to TRBJ1-5; no clear D gene. The CDR3 sequence is 19 residues long. The germline V gene has CDR1 SGHRS and CDR2 YFSETQ. Trimming took 4 bases from V and 0 from J, leaving 23 bases between them. The CDR3 DNA reads TGCGCCAGCAGCACCCCATTGATGACATCGCCGTATAGCAATCAGCCCCAGCATTTT. Protein: CASSTPLMTSPYSNQPQHF.

The chain uses TRBV11-2 and TRBJ2-5; weak D call: TRBD2 (7 bases). CDR3 size: 16 residues. The V gene lost 1 base and the J gene lost 6 bases, with 18 bases spanning the gap. Germline assignment: CDR1 SGHAT and CDR2 FQNNGV. The CDR3 here is CASSLAGGRPSQTQYF. CDR3 DNA: TGTGCCAGCAGCTTAGCGGGGGGCCGACCCAGTCAGACCCAGTACTTC.